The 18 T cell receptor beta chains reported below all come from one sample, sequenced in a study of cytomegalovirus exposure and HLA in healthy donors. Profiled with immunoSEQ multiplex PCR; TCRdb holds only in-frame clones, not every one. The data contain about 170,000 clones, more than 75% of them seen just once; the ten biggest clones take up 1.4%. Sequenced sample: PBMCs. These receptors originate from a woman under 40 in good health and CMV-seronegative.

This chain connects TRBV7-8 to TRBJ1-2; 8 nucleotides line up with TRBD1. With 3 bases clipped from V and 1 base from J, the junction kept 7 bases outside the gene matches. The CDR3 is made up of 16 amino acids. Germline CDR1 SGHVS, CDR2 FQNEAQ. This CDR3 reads CASSFLGQGVNYGYTF. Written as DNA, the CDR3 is TGTGCCAGCAGCTTCCTCGGACAGGGAGTTAACTATGGCTACACCTTC.

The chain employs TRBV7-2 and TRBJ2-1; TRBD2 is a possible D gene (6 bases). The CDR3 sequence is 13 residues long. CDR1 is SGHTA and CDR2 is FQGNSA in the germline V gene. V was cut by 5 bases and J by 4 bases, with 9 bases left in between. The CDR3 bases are TGTGCCAGCAGCGCGGGGCCTTACAATGAGCAGTTCTTC. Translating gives CASSAGPYNEQFF.

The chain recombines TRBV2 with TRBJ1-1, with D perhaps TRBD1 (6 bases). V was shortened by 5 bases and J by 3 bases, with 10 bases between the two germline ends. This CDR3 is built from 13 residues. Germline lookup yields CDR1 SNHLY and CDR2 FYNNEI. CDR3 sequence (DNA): TGTGCCAGCAGTAGACACAGGGACACTGAAGCTTTCTTT. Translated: CASSRHRDTEAFF.

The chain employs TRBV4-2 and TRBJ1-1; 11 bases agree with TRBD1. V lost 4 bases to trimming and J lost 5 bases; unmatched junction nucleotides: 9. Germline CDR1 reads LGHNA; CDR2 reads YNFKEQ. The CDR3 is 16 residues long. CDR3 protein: CASSPTLGQGATEAFF. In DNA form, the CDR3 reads TGTGCCAGCAGCCCCACCCTAGGACAGGGGGCAACTGAAGCTTTCTTT.

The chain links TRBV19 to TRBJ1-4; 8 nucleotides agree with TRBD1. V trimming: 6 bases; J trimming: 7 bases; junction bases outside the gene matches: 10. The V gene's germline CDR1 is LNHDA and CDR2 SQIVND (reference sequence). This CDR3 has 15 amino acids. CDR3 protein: CASRPSGTGGEKLFF. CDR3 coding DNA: TGTGCCAGTAGGCCATCCGGGACAGGCGGTGAAAAACTGTTTTTT.

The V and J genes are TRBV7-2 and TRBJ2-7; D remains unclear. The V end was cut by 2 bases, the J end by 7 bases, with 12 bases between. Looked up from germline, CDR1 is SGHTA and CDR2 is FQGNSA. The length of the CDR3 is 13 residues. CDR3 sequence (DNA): TGTGCCAGCAGCTTAAATAACCTACCGGAGCAGTACTTC. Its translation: CASSLNNLPEQYF.

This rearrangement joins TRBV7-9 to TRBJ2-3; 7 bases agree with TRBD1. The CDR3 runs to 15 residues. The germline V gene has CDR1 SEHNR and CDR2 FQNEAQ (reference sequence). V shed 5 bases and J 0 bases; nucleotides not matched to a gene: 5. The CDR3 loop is CASSPRQGSTDTQYF. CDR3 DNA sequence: TGTGCCAGCAGCCCCCGACAGGGAAGCACAGATACGCAGTATTTT.

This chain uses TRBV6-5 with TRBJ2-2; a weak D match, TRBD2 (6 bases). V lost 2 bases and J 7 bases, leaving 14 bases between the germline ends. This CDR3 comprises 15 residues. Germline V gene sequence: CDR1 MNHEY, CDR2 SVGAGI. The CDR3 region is CASSYGRGRGGELFF. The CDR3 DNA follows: TGTGCCAGCAGTTACGGGCGCGGGCGGGGCGGGGAGCTGTTTTTT.

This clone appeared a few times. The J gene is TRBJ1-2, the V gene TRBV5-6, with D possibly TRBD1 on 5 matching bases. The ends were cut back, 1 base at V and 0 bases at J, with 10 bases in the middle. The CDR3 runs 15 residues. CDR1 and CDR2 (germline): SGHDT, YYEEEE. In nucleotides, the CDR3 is TGTGCCAGCAGCTTGTGGGGCAGCACTAACTATGGCTACACCTTC. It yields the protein CASSLWGSTNYGYTF. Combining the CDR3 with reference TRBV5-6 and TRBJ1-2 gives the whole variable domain DAGVTQSPTHLIKTRGQQVTLRCSPKSGHDTVSWYQQALGQGPQFIFQYYEEEERQRGNFPDRFSGHQFPNYSSELNVNALLLGDSALYLCASSLWGSTNYGYTFGSGTRLTVV.

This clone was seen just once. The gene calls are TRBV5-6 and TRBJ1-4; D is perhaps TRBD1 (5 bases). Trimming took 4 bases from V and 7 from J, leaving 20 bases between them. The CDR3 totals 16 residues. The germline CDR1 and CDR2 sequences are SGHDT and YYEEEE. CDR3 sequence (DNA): TGTGCCAGCAGCGACCGGGGCCGGGGGATGAGTGAAAAACTGTTTTTT. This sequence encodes CASSDRGRGMSEKLFF.

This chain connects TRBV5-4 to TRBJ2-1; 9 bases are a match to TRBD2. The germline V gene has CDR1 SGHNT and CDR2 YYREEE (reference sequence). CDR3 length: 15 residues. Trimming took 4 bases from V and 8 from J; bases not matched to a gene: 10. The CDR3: CASSALRGGLHEQFF. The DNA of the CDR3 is TGTGCCAGCAGCGCTCTGCGGGGGGGCCTTCATGAGCAGTTCTTC.

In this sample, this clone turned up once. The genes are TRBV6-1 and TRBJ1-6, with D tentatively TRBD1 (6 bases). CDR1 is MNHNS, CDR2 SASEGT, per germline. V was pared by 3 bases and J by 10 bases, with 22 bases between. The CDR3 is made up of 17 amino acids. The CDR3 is CASSDQRGGRVESPLHF. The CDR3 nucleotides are TGTGCCAGCAGTGACCAAAGGGGGGGGCGTGTCGAATCACCCCTCCACTTT.

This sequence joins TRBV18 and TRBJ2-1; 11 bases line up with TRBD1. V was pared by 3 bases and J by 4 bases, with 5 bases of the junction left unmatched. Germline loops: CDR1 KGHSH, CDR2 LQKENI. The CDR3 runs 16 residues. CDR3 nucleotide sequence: TGTGCCAGCTCACCTTGGGGGACAGGGGGATACAATGAGCAGTTCTTC. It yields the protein CASSPWGTGGYNEQFF.

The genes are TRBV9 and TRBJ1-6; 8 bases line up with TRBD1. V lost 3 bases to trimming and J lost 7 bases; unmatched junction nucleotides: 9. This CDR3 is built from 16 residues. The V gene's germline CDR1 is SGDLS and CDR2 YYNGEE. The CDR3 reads CASSDPGGARNSPLHF. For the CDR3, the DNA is TGTGCCAGCAGCGACCCAGGGGGCGCGAGGAATTCACCCCTCCACTTT.

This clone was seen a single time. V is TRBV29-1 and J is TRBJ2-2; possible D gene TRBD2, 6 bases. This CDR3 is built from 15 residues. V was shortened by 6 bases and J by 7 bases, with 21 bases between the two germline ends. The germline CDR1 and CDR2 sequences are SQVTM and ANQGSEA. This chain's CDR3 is CSVRGRDGNIGELFF. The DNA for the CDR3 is TGCAGCGTCCGCGGGCGGGACGGTAATATCGGGGAGCTGTTTTTT.

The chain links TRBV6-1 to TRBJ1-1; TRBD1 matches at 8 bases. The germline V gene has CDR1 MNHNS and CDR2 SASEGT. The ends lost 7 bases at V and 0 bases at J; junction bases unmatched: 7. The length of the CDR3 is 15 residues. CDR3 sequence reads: CASTGDRLMNTEAFF. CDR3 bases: TGTGCCAGCACCGGGGACAGGCTCATGAACACTGAAGCTTTCTTT.

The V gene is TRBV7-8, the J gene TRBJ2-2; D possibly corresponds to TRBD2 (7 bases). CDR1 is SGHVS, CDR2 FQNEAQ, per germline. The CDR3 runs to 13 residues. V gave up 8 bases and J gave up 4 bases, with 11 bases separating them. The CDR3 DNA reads TGTGCCAGCGCGGGGGCCTCCACCGGGGAGCTGTTTTTT. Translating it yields CASAGASTGELFF.

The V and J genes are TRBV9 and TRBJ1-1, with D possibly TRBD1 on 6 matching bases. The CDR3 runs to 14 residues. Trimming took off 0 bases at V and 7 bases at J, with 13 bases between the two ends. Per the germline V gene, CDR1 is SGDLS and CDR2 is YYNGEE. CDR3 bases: TGTGCCAGCAGCGTAGGAGAGGGGGGGGGTGAAGCTTTCTTT. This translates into CASSVGEGGGEAFF.